This TCR beta chain stems from a study of CD8 T cells in Susac syndrome. V was trimmed by 6 bases and J by 9 bases, leaving 18 bases between them. Germline assignment: CDR1 MNHNY and CDR2 SVGAGI (reference sequence). There are 13 residues in the CDR3. Random hexamers were used to reverse transcribe about 0.5 to 1 ug of RNA. Each CDR3 protein gets one entry after TCRdb re-called the immunoSEQ multiplex PCR reads with MiXCR. The table lists 200,000 or so distinct CDR3 sequences, approximately 90% of them singletons. V and J are TRBV6-6 and TRBJ2-7; D ambiguous. The receptor's source is a human donor with multiple sclerosis. The sequencing sample was made of CD8+ T cells from PBMCs. The CDR3 DNA reads TGTGCCAGCAGCCGAATCGGGCAGGACGGGCAGTACTTC. The encoded protein is CASSRIGQDGQYF.